The source of this T cell receptor beta chain is a study of blood T cell repertoires in COVID-19. Clones were sequenced by immunoSEQ multiplex PCR, and TCRdb holds only the in-frame ones, with some missing. The sample includes over 250,000 clones, around nine tenths seen only once; the top ten take approximately 2%. The CDR3 covers 17 residues. CDR1 is SGDLS and CDR2 is YYNGEE in the germline V gene. Trimming shortened V by 4 bases and J by 0 bases, and 17 bases separated the two germline ends. Sequenced: peripheral blood. The chain links TRBV9 to TRBJ1-3; D is possibly TRBD1 (5 bases). This clonotype was obtained from a man aged 45-65 years with acute or convalescent COVID-19. CDR3 in DNA: TGTGCCAGCAGCCCGGACATAAGGCTGAGCTCTGGAAACACCATATATTTT. Amino acid sequence: CASSPDIRLSSGNTIYF. Full variable domain (missing parts from reference TRBV9 and TRBJ1-3): DSGVTQTPKHLITATGQRVTLRCSPRSGDLSVYWYQQSLDQGLQFLIQYYNGEERAKGNILERFSAQQFPDLHSELNLSSLELGDSALYFCASSPDIRLSSGNTIYFGEGSWLTVV.